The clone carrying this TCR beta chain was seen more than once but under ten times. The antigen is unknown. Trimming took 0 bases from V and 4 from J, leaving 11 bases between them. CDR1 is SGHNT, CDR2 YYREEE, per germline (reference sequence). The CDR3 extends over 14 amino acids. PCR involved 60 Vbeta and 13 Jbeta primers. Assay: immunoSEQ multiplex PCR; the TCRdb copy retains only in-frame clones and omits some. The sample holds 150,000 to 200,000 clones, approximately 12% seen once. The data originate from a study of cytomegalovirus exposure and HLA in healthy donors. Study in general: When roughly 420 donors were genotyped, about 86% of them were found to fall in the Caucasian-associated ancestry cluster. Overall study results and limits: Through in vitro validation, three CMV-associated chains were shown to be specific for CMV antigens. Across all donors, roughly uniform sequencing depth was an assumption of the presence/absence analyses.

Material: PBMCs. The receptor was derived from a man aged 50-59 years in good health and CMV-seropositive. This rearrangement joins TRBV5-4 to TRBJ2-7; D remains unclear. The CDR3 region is CASSLDGPKYEQYF. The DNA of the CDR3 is TGTGCCAGCAGCTTGGACGGTCCAAAGTACGAGCAGTACTTC. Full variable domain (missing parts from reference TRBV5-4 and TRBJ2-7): ETGVTQSPTHLIKTRGQQVTLRCSSQSGHNTVSWYQQALGQGPQFIFQYYREEENGRGNFPPRFSGLQFPNYSSELNVNALELDDSALYLCASSLDGPKYEQYFGPGTRLTVT.